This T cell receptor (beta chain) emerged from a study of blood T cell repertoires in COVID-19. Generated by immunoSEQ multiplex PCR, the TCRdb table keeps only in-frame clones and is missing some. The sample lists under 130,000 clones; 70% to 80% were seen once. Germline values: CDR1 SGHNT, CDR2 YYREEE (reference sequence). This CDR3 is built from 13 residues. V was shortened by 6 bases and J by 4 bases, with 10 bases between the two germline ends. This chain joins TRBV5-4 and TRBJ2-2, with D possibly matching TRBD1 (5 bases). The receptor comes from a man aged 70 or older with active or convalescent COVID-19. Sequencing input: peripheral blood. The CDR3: CASKQRGTGELFF. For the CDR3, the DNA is TGTGCCAGCAAGCAAAGGGGCACCGGGGAGCTGTTTTTT. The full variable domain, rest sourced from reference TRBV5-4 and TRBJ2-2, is ETGVTQSPTHLIKTRGQQVTLRCSSQSGHNTVSWYQQALGQGPQFIFQYYREEENGRGNFPPRFSGLQFPNYSSELNVNALELDDSALYLCASKQRGTGELFFGEGSRLTVL.